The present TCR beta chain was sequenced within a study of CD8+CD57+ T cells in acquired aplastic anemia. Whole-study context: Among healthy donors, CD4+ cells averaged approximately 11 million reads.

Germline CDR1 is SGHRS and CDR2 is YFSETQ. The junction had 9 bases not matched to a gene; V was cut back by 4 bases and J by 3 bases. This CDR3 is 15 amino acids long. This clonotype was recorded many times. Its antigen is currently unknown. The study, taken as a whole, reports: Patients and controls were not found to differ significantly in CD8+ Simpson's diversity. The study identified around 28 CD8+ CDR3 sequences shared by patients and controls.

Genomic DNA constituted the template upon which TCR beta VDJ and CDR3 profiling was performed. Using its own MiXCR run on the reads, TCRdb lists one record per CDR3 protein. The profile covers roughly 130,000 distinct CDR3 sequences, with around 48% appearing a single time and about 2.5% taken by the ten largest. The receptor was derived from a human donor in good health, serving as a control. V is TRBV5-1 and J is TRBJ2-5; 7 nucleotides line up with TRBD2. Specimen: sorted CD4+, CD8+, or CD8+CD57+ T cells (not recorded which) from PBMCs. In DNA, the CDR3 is TGCGCCAGCAGCCTCCAAGGGGCGGGGGAAGAGACCCAGTACTTC. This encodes CASSLQGAGEETQYF.